This T cell receptor beta chain derives from a study of STAT3 mutations in large granular lymphocyte leukemia. Findings and limits, study-wide: Every T-cell large granular lymphocyte leukemia patient had at least one immunodominant TCR beta clonotype.

Assay used: immunoSEQ multiplex PCR; TCRdb lists only in-frame clones, some missing. The data show 3,000 to 3,500 clones, 74% seen once. A word on this clone: Antigen specificity is unknown.

Germline lookup yields CDR1 MNHEY and CDR2 SMNVEV (reference sequence). The ends lost 0 bases at V and 7 bases at J; junction bases unmatched: 3. This CDR3 spans 13 amino acids. This sequence was found in a man in his 60s with T-cell large granular lymphocyte leukemia. Some clones in this sample may be carry-over from other donors' samples. This sequence joins TRBV27 and TRBJ2-7; TRBD2 matches 7 bases. The sequenced sample consisted of peripheral blood mononuclear cells. CDR3 region: CASSLSGGSEQYF. CDR3 DNA: TGTGCCAGCAGTTTATCGGGCGGGAGTGAGCAGTACTTC.